This T cell receptor beta chain is from a study of metastatic and nonmetastatic thyroid tumors. In the study overall: Blood and tumor or nodule tissue repertoires from malignant and benign thyroid patients were compared. Notes on the study in general: Malignant tumors reportedly showed significantly higher TCR beta diversity than benign nodules in both blood and tumor.

Thyroid surgery was preceded by no treatment in any patient. A note on this clone: What it binds is not known. One end of the junction fails to match germline, which may point to a read error.

This CDR3 has 17 amino acids. CDR1 MNHEY and CDR2 SMNVEV come from the germline V gene (reference sequence). Source study methods: A classifier of distant metastasis in papillary thyroid cancer was built from CDR3 differences (across clinicopathological groups). MiXCR was used by TCRdb to re-call the PCR reads. These V and J calls are TCRdb output, not the study's own analysis. The sample yields tens of thousands of clones, over 25% seen once. The chain joins TRBV27 to TRBJ1-1; 9 nucleotides line up with TRBD1. The TCR sequence derives from a male donor with papillary thyroid cancer or a benign thyroid nodule (not recorded which). Some clones in this sample may be carry-over from other donors' samples. The sequenced sample consisted of blood. CDR3 protein: CASSLVRTGDMNPESFF. As DNA, the CDR3 is TGTGCCAGCAGCCTTGTTCGGACAGGGGACATGAACCCTGAATCTTTCTTT.